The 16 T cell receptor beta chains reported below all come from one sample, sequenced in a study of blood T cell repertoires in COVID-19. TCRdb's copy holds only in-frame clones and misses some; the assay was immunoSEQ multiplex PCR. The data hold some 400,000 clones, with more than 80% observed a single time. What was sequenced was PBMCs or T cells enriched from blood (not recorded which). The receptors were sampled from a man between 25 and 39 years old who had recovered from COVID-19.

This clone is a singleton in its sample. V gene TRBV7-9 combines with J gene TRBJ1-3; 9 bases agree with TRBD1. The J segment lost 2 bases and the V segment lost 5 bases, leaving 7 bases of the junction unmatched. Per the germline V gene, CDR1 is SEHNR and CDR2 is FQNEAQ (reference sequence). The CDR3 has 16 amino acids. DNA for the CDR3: TGTGCCAGCAGCCCTTACACAGGGGGCACTGGAAACACCATATATTTT. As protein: CASSPYTGGTGNTIYF.

In DNA, the CDR3 is TGTGCCAGTAGTCCGACGAGCGACAGGCAATACAATCAGCCCCAGCATTTT. Residues: CASSPTSDRQYNQPQHF. The chain carries TRBV19 and TRBJ1-5; D is perhaps TRBD1 (6 bases). CDR1 is LNHDA, CDR2 SQIVND, per germline (reference sequence). V shed 5 bases and J shed 3 bases, with 20 bases lying between them. CDR3 size: 17 residues. Based on the CDR3 plus reference TRBV19 and TRBJ1-5, the full variable domain is DGGITQSPKYLFRKEGQNVTLSCEQNLNHDAMYWYRQDPGQGLRLIYYSQIVNDFQKGDIAEGYSVSREKKESFPLTVTSAQKNPTAFYLCASSPTSDRQYNQPQHFGDGTRLSIL.

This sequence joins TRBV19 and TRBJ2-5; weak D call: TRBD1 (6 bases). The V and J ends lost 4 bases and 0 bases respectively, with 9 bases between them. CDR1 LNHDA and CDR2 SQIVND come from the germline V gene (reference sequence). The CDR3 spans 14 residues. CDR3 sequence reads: CASSRQDHQETQYF. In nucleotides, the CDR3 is TGTGCCAGTAGTAGACAGGACCACCAAGAGACCCAGTACTTC.

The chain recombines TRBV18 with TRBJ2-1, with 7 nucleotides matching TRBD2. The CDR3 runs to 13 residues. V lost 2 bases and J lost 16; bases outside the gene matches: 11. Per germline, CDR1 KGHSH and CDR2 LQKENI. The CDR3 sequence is CASSPGRENLVFF. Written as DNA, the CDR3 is TGTGCCAGCTCACCAGGGCGGGAGAATTTGGTCTTCTTC.

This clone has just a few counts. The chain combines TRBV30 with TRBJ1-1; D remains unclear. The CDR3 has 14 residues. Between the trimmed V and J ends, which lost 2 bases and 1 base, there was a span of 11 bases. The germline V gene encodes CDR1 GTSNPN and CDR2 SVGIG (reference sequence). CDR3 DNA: TGTGCCTGGAGTCTCCTGACGGGGAACACTGAAGCTTTCTTT. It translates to CAWSLLTGNTEAFF.

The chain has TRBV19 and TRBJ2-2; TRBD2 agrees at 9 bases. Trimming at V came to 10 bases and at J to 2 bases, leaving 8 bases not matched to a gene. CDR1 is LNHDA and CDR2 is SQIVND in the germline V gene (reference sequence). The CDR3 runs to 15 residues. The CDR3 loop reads CATKLAGANTGELFF. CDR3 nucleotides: TGTGCCACAAAGTTAGCGGGAGCTAACACCGGGGAGCTGTTTTTT.

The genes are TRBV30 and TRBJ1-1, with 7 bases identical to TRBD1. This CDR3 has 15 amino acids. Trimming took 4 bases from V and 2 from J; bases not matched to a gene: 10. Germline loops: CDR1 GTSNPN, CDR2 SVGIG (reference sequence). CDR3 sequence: CAWKLRTGLNTEAFF. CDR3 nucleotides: TGTGCCTGGAAACTCCGGACAGGCCTAAACACTGAAGCTTTCTTT.

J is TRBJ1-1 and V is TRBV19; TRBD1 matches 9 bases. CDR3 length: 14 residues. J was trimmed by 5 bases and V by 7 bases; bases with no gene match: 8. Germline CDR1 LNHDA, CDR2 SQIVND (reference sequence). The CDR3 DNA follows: TGTGCCAGTATCCCCCGGGACAGGGTTACTGAAGCTTTCTTT. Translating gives CASIPRDRVTEAFF.

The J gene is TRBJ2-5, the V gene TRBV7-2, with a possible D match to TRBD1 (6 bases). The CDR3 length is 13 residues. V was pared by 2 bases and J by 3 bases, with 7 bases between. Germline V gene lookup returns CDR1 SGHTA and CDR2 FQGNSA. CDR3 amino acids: CASSLNREETQYF. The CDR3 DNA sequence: TGTGCCAGCAGCTTAAACAGGGAAGAGACCCAGTACTTC.

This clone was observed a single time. Here the CDR3 reads CASSPTAGISYEQYF. CDR3 DNA: TGTGCCAGCAGCCCGACAGCGGGAATCTCCTACGAGCAGTACTTC. The chain combines TRBV3-1 (or the pseudogene TRBV3-2) with TRBJ2-7, with 7 bases fitting TRBD2. This CDR3 is built from 15 residues. CDR1 and CDR2 (germline): LGHDT, YNNKEL (reference sequence). Trimming removed 4 bases from V and 0 bases from J; junction bases left unmatched: 6.

This CDR3 reads CAISESLIKRARRTDTQYF. The CDR3 DNA reads as TGTGCCATCAGTGAGTCCCTTATTAAGCGTGCGCGCCGCACAGATACGCAGTATTTT. The gene calls are TRBV10-3 and TRBJ2-3; no firm D call. The CDR3 covers 19 residues. The V end lost 0 bases, the J end lost 1 base, and 20 bases lay between the germline ends. The V gene's germline CDR1 is ENHRY and CDR2 SYGVKD.

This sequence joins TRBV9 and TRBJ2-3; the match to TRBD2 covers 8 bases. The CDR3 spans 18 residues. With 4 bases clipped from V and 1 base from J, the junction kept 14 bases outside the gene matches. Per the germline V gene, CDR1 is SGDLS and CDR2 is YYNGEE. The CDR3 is CASSPLPGSGGGTDTQYF. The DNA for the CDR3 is TGTGCCAGCAGCCCCCTCCCCGGGTCGGGGGGGGGCACAGATACGCAGTATTTT. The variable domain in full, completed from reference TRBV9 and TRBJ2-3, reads DSGVTQTPKHLITATGQRVTLRCSPRSGDLSVYWYQQSLDQGLQFLIQYYNGEERAKGNILERFSAQQFPDLHSELNLSSLELGDSALYFCASSPLPGSGGGTDTQYFGPGTRLTVL.

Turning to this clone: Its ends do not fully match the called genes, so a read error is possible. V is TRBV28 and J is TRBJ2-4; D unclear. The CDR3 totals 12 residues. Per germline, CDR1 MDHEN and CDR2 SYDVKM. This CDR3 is CASSISIGRLDF. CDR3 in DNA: TGTGCCAGCAGTATTAGCATCGGAAGGTTGGACTTC.

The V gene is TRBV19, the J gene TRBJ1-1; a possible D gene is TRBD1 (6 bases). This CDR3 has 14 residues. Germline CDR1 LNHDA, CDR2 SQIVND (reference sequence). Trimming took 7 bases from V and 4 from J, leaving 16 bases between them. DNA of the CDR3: TGTGCCAGTAAGCTACAGGGTTTGGGCACTGAAGCTTTCTTT. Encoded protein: CASKLQGLGTEAFF. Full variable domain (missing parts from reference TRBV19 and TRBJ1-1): DGGITQSPKYLFRKEGQNVTLSCEQNLNHDAMYWYRQDPGQGLRLIYYSQIVNDFQKGDIAEGYSVSREKKESFPLTVTSAQKNPTAFYLCASKLQGLGTEAFFGQGTRLTVV.

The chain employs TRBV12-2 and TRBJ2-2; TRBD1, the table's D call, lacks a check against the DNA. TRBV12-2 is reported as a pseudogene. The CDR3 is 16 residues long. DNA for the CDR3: TGTGCAAGTCGCTTCCCCAGGGGGCCTACCGACCGGGGAGCTGTTTTT. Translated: CASRFPRGPTDRGAVF.

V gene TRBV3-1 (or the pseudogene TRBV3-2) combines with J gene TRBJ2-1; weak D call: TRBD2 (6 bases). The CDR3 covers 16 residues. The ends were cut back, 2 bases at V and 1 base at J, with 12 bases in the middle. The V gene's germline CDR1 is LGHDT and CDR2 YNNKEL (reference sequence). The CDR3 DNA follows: TGTGCCAGCAGCCAACCGGGAGTCCTGTCCTACAATGAGCAGTTCTTC. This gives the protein CASSQPGVLSYNEQFF.